The TCR beta chain under discussion was sequenced for a study of T cell responses to AZD1222 COVID-19 vaccine (dated by TCRdb to about 2021). About the full investigation: Because spike-specific TCR depth and breadth did not differ between the two schedules, AZD1222 recipients who got a second dose at roughly 4 weeks were pooled with those who got a second dose at roughly 12 weeks. A total of more than 230 trial participants underwent TCR sequencing, of whom more than 200 had received two doses of AZD1222 and approximately 26 had received two doses of the MenACWY control vaccine. Trial participants were enrolled into age subgroups of 18-55, 56-69 and 70-plus years, which contained about 150, 28 and 57 TCR-sequenced participants, respectively. General study outcomes and caveats: In the small 56-69-year group, the increase in depth fell short of significance, most likely because of low power. Because no day 14 peak-response samples were available, repertoires were characterized only after the peak T cell response. Spike-specific TCR breadth and depth rose significantly after two AZD1222 doses compared with day 0 and with MenACWY recipients. Epitopes outside the regions mutated in the B.1.351 and B.1.1.7 variants were reportedly recognized by nearly half of the unique spike-specific TCRs. Conclusions about previously exposed vaccinees are limited, since just a handful of AZD1222 recipients were seropositive for SARS-CoV-2 at baseline. Vaccine-associated CD4 TCRs spanned the whole spike protein, with dominant responses in regions 160-218 and 743-854. Participants were mostly white British and included more females than males, and it was suggested by the authors that clonal diversity may have been underestimated.

This clone was recorded once. Its antigen has not been determined. Base qualities are not recorded, but no much larger clone differs from it by a single base. The CDR3 regions of human TCRbeta chains were analyzed by immunosequencing. The study's own analysis went as follows. Repertoire TCRs were checked for matches against a reference library of SARS-CoV-2-specific TCRs that had been generated using the MIRA antigen-specificity platform. Breadth was defined as the fraction of unique TCRs that were SARS-CoV-2-associated, and depth was defined as the fraction of total T cells that were SARS-CoV-2-associated. Using the MIRA data, each spike-specific TCR was mapped to the spike region that the TCR reacts to and placed in a CD4 or CD8 class. Log10-transformed breadth and depth values were compared by one-way ANOVA with Sidak's multiple comparisons tests. The immuneACCESS repertoire file appears here via TCRdb, limited to in-frame rearrangements. These files lack a portion of the clones; in checked studies, under half of the deficit traces to unresolved V genes, and the cause of the others is not known. D and trimming come from the DNA, and the V and J calls and clone size come from that table. The sample yields 90,000 to 130,000 clones; 65% to 85% were counted once. The ten largest clones capture approximately 5% of the sample.

The sample's time point label is to be understood as: baseline before first vaccination. Vaccinee samples were obtained from the UK trials COV001 and COV002, which included a single-blind randomized controlled phase 2/3 trial of AZD1222 (ChAdOx1 nCoV-19) in healthy adults. For TCRbeta chain sequencing, PBMC samples were collected from trial participants at day 0 and at day 28 after the second dose. V ends up 4 bases short and J 3 bases short, with an unmatched junction base count of 1. Inclusive of the bounding cysteine and phenylalanine, the CDR3 is 15 residues long. Left in the record is the CDR3 DNA by itself, 45 bases read in frame from the first base. The germline V gene gives CDR1 as WSHSY and CDR2 as SAAADI.

The TCR was taken from an adult in good health. The chain links TRBV10-2 with TRBJ2-1; TRBD2 agrees with 12 junctional bases. The source was peripheral blood, collected on day 0 of AZD1222 vaccination. The CDR3 reads as follows: CASSGLAGVYNEQFF. The bases are TGCGCCAGCAGTGGACTAGCGGGAGTCTACAATGAGCAGTTCTTC.